Each of the 9 T cell receptor beta chains below was sequenced from the same sample in a study of beta chain features in type 1 diabetes. Whole-study results and caveats: Shorter TCRB CDR3s, moderately but significantly so, marked every one of the four CD4+ subsets in Type 1 diabetes patients.

Every bit of the isolated RNA underwent reverse transcription, so sequencing read expressed TCRB transcripts. Sequencing was performed with immunoSEQ multiplex PCR; in TCRdb, only in-frame clones are kept and a portion is missing. The data show about 700,000 clones, roughly 13% seen once. Their cognate antigens are unknown. The source material was naive CD4+ T cells from blood. The receptors stem from a man younger than 30 with type 1 diabetes.

The chain employs TRBV5-4 and TRBJ2-5; 8 positions match TRBD1. The better agreement between TRBJ2-7 and the DNA end casts doubt on the J call. The CDR3 spans 14 residues. CDR1 SGHNT and CDR2 YYREEE come from the germline V gene (reference sequence). CDR3 loop: CASSLRTGSYEQYF. In nucleotides, the CDR3 is TGTGCCAGCAGCTTGAGGACAGGGTCCTACGAGCAGTACTTC.

This clone was observed a few times. The identical CDR3 is also encoded by other nucleotide sequences in the sample. This rearrangement joins TRBV10-3 to TRBJ1-1; D gene uncertain. The germline CDR1 and CDR2 sequences are ENHRY and SYGVKD. The V and J ends lost 2 bases and 0 bases respectively, with 4 bases between them. The CDR3 spans 13 residues. The CDR3 sequence: CAISEGLNTEAFF. The CDR3 bases are TGTGCCATCAGTGAGGGGTTGAACACTGAAGCTTTCTTT.

This clone was detected only a few times. Other DNA sequences in this specimen translate into the identical CDR3. The V gene is TRBV2, the J gene TRBJ2-7, with TRBD2 as a possible D gene (5 bases). V dropped 8 bases and J dropped 4 bases, with 9 bases sitting between them. CDR3 length: 11 amino acids. Germline loops: CDR1 SNHLY, CDR2 FYNNEI. The CDR3 nucleotides are TGTGCCAGCCGAGAGGGATACGAGCAGTACTTC. Amino acids: CASREGYEQYF.

This clone was seen more than once but under ten times. This chain links TRBV30 with TRBJ2-3, with D tentatively TRBD1 or TRBD2 (6 bases each). The V gene's germline CDR1 is GTSNPN and CDR2 SVGIG (reference sequence). The CDR3 has 13 residues. The CDR3 protein is CARGAGEADTQYF. The CDR3 bases are TGTGCACGAGGGGCAGGGGAGGCAGATACGCAGTATTTT.

The V call is TRBV4-1, the J call TRBJ2-7, with D perhaps TRBD2 (5 bases). V lost 4 bases and J 3 bases, leaving 22 bases between the germline ends. Germline V lookup: CDR1 MGHRA, CDR2 YSYEKL. This CDR3 region has 17 residues. DNA of the CDR3: TGCGCCAGCAGCCCCAGGAACGGGGAAGTATCATTCTACGAGCAGTACTTC. Protein sequence: CASSPRNGEVSFYEQYF.

The chain has TRBV10-3 and TRBJ2-3, with D perhaps being TRBD1 or TRBD2 (6 bases each). The CDR3 covers 14 residues. V lost 11 bases and J 5 bases, leaving 20 bases between the germline ends. The germline CDR1 and CDR2 sequences are ENHRY and SYGVKD. CDR3 nucleotides: TGTGCCTATGGGGGGCCCATCTCCGTAGATACGCAGTATTTT. Translating gives CAYGGPISVDTQYF.

The V and J genes are TRBV6-1 and TRBJ1-5, with 9 bases matching TRBD1. The CDR3 contains 17 residues. V gave up 2 bases and J gave up 0 bases; unmatched junction bases: 5. In germline, CDR1 is MNHNS, CDR2 SASEGT. DNA for the CDR3: TGTGCCAGCAGTGAAAGACAGGGGGTCAATAGCAATCAGCCCCAGCATTTT. It yields the protein CASSERQGVNSNQPQHF.

CDR3 in amino acids: CASRDRGPTGELFF. The CDR3 DNA reads TGTGCCAGCAGAGACAGGGGACCCACCGGGGAGCTGTTTTTT. This chain uses TRBV11-3 with TRBJ2-2, with 8 bases lining up with TRBD1. Germline V gene data show CDR1 as SGHNT and CDR2 as YENEEA. Trimming cost V 6 bases and J 4 bases; bases outside gene matches: 4. The CDR3 has 14 residues.

This clone turned up a few times. The chain is built from TRBV25-1 and TRBJ1-6; D is possibly TRBD1 (6 bases). From germline, CDR1 is MGHDK and CDR2 SYGVNS. This CDR3 is 14 amino acids long. Between the trimmed V and J ends, which lost 5 bases and 9 bases, there was a span of 14 bases. Here the CDR3 reads CASSPQGGGSPLHF. The DNA for the CDR3 is TGTGCCAGCAGTCCACAAGGAGGGGGTTCACCCCTCCACTTT. Filled out from reference TRBV25-1 and TRBJ1-6, the complete variable domain reads EADIYQTPRYLVIGTGKKITLECSQTMGHDKMYWYQQDPGMELHLIHYSYGVNSTEKGDLSSESTVSRIRTEHFPLTLESARPSHTSQYLCASSPQGGGSPLHFGNGTRLTVT.